The entry that follows covers one T cell receptor (beta chain) sequence. Its antigen has not been determined. The input lacks base qualities; no much larger clone sits a single base away. This entry is derived from a study of blood T cell repertoires in COVID-19 (dated by TCRdb to 2020 to 2021). In the study overall: Samples covering the acute and convalescent phases of COVID-19 were provided by collaborators in the United States, Italy and Spain. The samples were drawn from the first 160 participants of the ongoing ImmuneRACE study and from roughly 1,300 subjects provided by 6 global collaborators. The dataset comprised deeply sampled blood TCRbeta repertoires from subjects exposed to, actively infected with, or recovered from COVID-19. Sample metadata almost always included a de-identified subject ID, COVID-19 status, age in years and sex. Where available, HLA class I and class II types were obtained from metadata supplied by the sample provider rather than from assay-based typing. The material from the prospective study consisted of cDNA or gDNA derived from T cells, B-cell-depleted T cells, or PBMCs. The repertoires were made available in a free public database intended to serve as a resource for research on the immune response to SARS-CoV-2. General conclusions and limits of the study: The amount of clinical and demographic metadata varied by source and participant and was provided uncurated.

Samples from volunteer blood donors who had recovered from COVID-19 were contributed by a second Seattle source. Whole blood was collected in K2EDTA tubes by collaborating institutions according to the institutions' own protocols. For TCRbeta analysis, collaborators shipped samples in one of three forms: frozen whole blood, isolated PBMCs, or DNA extracted from either of those sample types. TCRbeta CDR3 regions were amplified from genomic DNA using the immunoSEQ Assay, a bias-controlled multiplex PCR. From the authors' description of their analysis: The number of nucleated cells in each sample was estimated from the amplification of reference gene primers within the assay. To quantify the absolute abundance of each unique TCRbeta CDR3 rearrangement, sequence reads were collapsed and filtered. For each sample, productive Simpson clonality was calculated as the square root of Simpson's diversity index over productive rearrangements. In its TCRdb copy, this immuneACCESS table keeps in-frame sequences only and misses some clones. Where compared with another copy, unresolved V genes explain less than half of these, and the others have no known cause. From that table come the V and J calls and clone size; the DNA was used to work out D and trimming. In all, the sample holds around 260,000 clones, and around four fifths of those were seen once. The ten biggest clones cover 4.6% of the sample.

Its CDR3 holds 14 amino acids, cysteine through phenylalanine. Only the CDR3 part of the read is kept: 42 bases, read in frame from the first base. The junction carries 9 bases between V and J, which are trimmed by 6 bases and 0 bases respectively. According to the germline V gene, CDR1 reads MDHEN and CDR2 reads SYDVKM. The rearrangement combines TRBV28 with TRBJ2-1, with the D gene uncertain. Sample: peripheral blood. The sequence came from a man aged 55 to 70 who had recovered from COVID-19. Here the CDR3 is given as CASRRTSSYNEQFF. The sequenced DNA is TGTGCCAGCAGACGCACGAGCTCCTACAATGAGCAGTTCTTC.